What follows are 31 T cell receptor beta chains derived from one specimen sequenced in a study of Ad26.COV2.S vaccination and SARS-CoV-2 variants. The assay was immunoSEQ multiplex PCR, and TCRdb's table has in-frame clones only and misses some. The table includes fewer than 800,000 clones, around 92% detected once. Indicated treatment: about 20 received Ad26.COV2.S at low or high dose, single or two shots; a few received placebo; per-sample allocation not given. Sampling was performed 63 days after the first vaccine or placebo injection. The starting material was peripheral blood, obtained in a trial of Ad26.COV2.S vaccine versus placebo. The receptors were sampled from a person between 18 and 65 years old who received the Ad26.COV2.S COVID-19 vaccine or a placebo.

This chain joins TRBV24-1 and TRBJ2-6; TRBD2 matches at 9 bases. Unmatched junction bases numbered 12, after V lost 4 bases and J lost 0 bases. Germline CDR1 is KGHDR and CDR2 is SFDVKD. The CDR3 contains 20 residues. The CDR3 protein is CATSDPGAPAGGSGANVLTF. CDR3 bases: TGTGCCACCAGTGACCCAGGAGCCCCAGCGGGGGGCTCTGGGGCCAACGTCCTGACTTTC.

The rearrangement uses TRBV6-5 and TRBJ2-7, with D possibly being TRBD2 (7 bases). V lost 3 bases and J lost 2, with 14 bases in between. CDR1 and CDR2 from the germline V gene are MNHEY and SVGAGI. This CDR3 contains 15 residues. The CDR3 DNA reads TGTGCCAGCAGTTATCGGAAGGGGGGGCCCTACGAGCAGTACTTC. As protein: CASSYRKGGPYEQYF.

Only a few counts were recorded for this clone. The J gene is TRBJ2-2, the V gene TRBV5-8; TRBD1 matches at 8 bases. The CDR3 loop spans 15 amino acids. Germline V gene data show CDR1 as SGHTS and CDR2 as YDEGEE. V was clipped by 4 bases and J by 0 bases; unmatched bases: 2. CDR3 bases: TGTGCCAGCAGCCAGGACAGGGCGAACACCGGGGAGCTGTTTTTT. Protein product: CASSQDRANTGELFF.

J is TRBJ1-2 and V is TRBV18, with 9 bases that match TRBD1. The J segment lost 7 bases and the V segment lost 3 bases, leaving 18 bases of the junction unmatched. This CDR3 is built from 18 residues. The germline CDR1 and CDR2 sequences are KGHSH and LQKENI. CDR3 coding DNA: TGTGCCAGCTCACCTCAACCATGGGATAGGACAGGGGAGAGTGGCTACACCTTC. Residues: CASSPQPWDRTGESGYTF.

The chain has TRBV29-1 and TRBJ1-3; tentatively, D is TRBD1 (6 bases). CDR3 length: 14 residues. V lost 7 bases, J lost 1 base, and 14 bases lay in between. CDR1 is SQVTM, CDR2 ANQGSEA, per germline. The CDR3 loop reads CSAALGASGNTIYF. The CDR3 DNA follows: TGCAGCGCCGCGTTGGGGGCTTCTGGAAACACCATATATTTT.

The chain uses TRBV18 and TRBJ1-1, with D unresolved. V was clipped by 0 bases and J by 2 bases, with 10 bases between them. The germline gives CDR1 KGHSH, CDR2 LQKENI. The CDR3 is 15 residues long. CDR3 coding DNA: TGTGCCAGCTCACCACCCCGGCCATTAAACACTGAAGCTTTCTTT. Translating it yields CASSPPRPLNTEAFF.

The rearrangement joins TRBV27 to TRBJ2-7; D not certain. V lost 0 bases to trimming and J lost 2 bases, with 8 bases between them. Germline CDR1 is MNHEY and CDR2 is SMNVEV (reference sequence). This CDR3 has 14 amino acids. The CDR3 here is CASSLSGGTYEQYF. As DNA, the CDR3 is TGTGCCAGCAGTTTATCGGGCGGAACCTACGAGCAGTACTTC.

J is TRBJ1-2 and V is TRBV14; D might be TRBD1 (5 bases). CDR3 length: 16 amino acids. Per germline, CDR1 SGHDN and CDR2 FVKESK. V was cut by 1 base and J by 3 bases, with 15 bases left in between. CDR3 nucleotides: TGTGCCAGCAGCCAAGGAATGGGGGGGTTGGACTATGGCTACACCTTC. Translation: CASSQGMGGLDYGYTF.

The genes are TRBV19 and TRBJ1-6; D not resolved. This CDR3 spans 12 amino acids. Trimming removed 6 bases from V and 7 bases from J, with 7 bases in between. In germline, CDR1 is LNHDA, CDR2 SQIVND (reference sequence). CDR3 loop: CASRVKNSPLHF. CDR3 nucleotide sequence: TGTGCCAGTAGGGTCAAGAATTCACCCCTCCACTTT.

The rearrangement links TRBV10-3 to TRBJ2-7; the match to TRBD2 covers 9 bases. Germline lookup yields CDR1 ENHRY and CDR2 SYGVKD. CDR3 length equals 17 residues. J lost 4 bases, V lost 0 bases, and 10 bases had no gene match. CDR3 in amino acids: CAISESPGLAGYYEQYF. The CDR3 region has the DNA TGTGCCATCAGTGAGTCTCCCGGCCTAGCGGGATATTACGAGCAGTACTTC.

The gene calls are TRBV13 and TRBJ1-4; TRBD1 aligns across 8 bases. The CDR3 contains 15 residues. V gave up 3 bases and J gave up 4 bases; unmatched junction bases: 4. In germline, CDR1 is PRHDT, CDR2 FYEKMQ (reference sequence). CDR3 nucleotides: TGTGCCAGCAGCTTCGGGGACAGGAATAATGAAAAACTGTTTTTT. As protein: CASSFGDRNNEKLFF.

This clone turned up a few times. The CDR3 bases are TGTGCCAGTAGCTCTCAGGGGGTTGCCTACGAGCAGTACTTC. Translation: CASSSQGVAYEQYF. The chain recombines TRBV19 with TRBJ2-7, with 7 bases lining up with TRBD1. This CDR3 has 14 residues. CDR1 and CDR2 from the germline V gene are LNHDA and SQIVND (reference sequence). Germline trimming cut 6 bases from V and 2 bases from J; bases unmatched to any gene: 7.

V and J are TRBV6-5 and TRBJ1-2, with D unclear. Germline V gives CDR1 MNHEY, CDR2 SVGAGI. The CDR3 length is 14 residues. V was trimmed by 2 bases and J by 7 bases, leaving 14 bases between them. CDR3 loop: CASSYGLGSSGYTF. DNA of the CDR3: TGTGCCAGCAGTTACGGTCTGGGATCAAGTGGCTACACCTTC.

V gene TRBV10-3 combines with J gene TRBJ2-3, with 7 bases aligning to TRBD2. The CDR3 spans 16 residues. CDR1 and CDR2 (germline): ENHRY, SYGVKD. Unmatched junction bases numbered 11, after V lost 4 bases and J lost 4 bases. CDR3 loop: CAISAPTSPRADTQYF. CDR3 coding DNA: TGTGCCATCAGTGCACCGACTAGCCCGCGGGCAGATACGCAGTATTTT.

The J gene is TRBJ1-5, the V gene TRBV3-1 (or the pseudogene TRBV3-2); 7 bases line up with TRBD1. Germline assignment: CDR1 LGHDT and CDR2 YNNKEL (reference sequence). V shed 0 bases, J shed 4 bases, and the junction held 3 bases outside the gene matches. The CDR3 loop spans 15 amino acids. The CDR3 DNA reads TGTGCCAGCAGCCAAGAAAAGACAGGGAATCAGCCCCAGCATTTT. This codes for CASSQEKTGNQPQHF.

V and J are TRBV6-5 and TRBJ2-7, with D possibly TRBD1 on 6 matching bases. CDR3 length equals 14 residues. V was cut by 6 bases and J by 1 base, with 13 bases left in between. Per the germline V gene, CDR1 is MNHEY and CDR2 is SVGAGI. DNA of the CDR3: TGTGCCAGCAGCTCAGGGGTACGGTCCTACGAGCAGTACTTC. This translates into CASSSGVRSYEQYF.

V usage is TRBV19 and J usage is TRBJ1-5; possible D gene TRBD1, 5 bases. V was clipped by 6 bases and J by 4 bases, with 13 bases between them. Germline assignment: CDR1 LNHDA and CDR2 SQIVND (reference sequence). CDR3 length: 14 residues. CDR3 nucleotide sequence: TGTGCCAGTAGCACGGGACCGAAAAATCAGCCCCAGCATTTT. Translating gives CASSTGPKNQPQHF.

V gene TRBV11-2 combines with J gene TRBJ2-2; TRBD1 or TRBD2 may be the D gene (5 bases each). The CDR3 is 15 residues long. V was cut by 1 base and J by 7 bases, with 13 bases left in between. CDR1 and CDR2 (germline): SGHAT, FQNNGV. CDR3 in amino acids: CASSLGGSAGGELFF. As DNA, the CDR3 is TGTGCCAGCAGCTTAGGGGGGTCCGCCGGCGGGGAGCTGTTTTTT.

This chain joins TRBV9 and TRBJ1-2; 7 bases align to TRBD1. V dropped 2 bases and J dropped 2; count of bases not matched to a gene: 6. This CDR3 has 15 residues. Looked up from germline, CDR1 is SGDLS and CDR2 is YYNGEE. Here the CDR3 DNA reads TGTGCCAGCAGCGTCGGGGACAGCGGCAACTATGGCTACACCTTC. This sequence encodes CASSVGDSGNYGYTF.

There are a few counts of this clone. V gene TRBV6-1 combines with J gene TRBJ2-2; the D is unclear. V lost 2 bases and J lost 3, with 4 bases in between. Germline CDR1 MNHNS, CDR2 SASEGT. The length of the CDR3 is 13 residues. The CDR3 sequence: CASSESYTGELFF. In nucleotides, the CDR3 is TGTGCCAGCAGTGAAAGCTACACCGGGGAGCTGTTTTTT.

V is TRBV19 and J is TRBJ2-7; 7 bases are a match to TRBD1. Per the germline V gene, CDR1 is LNHDA and CDR2 is SQIVND (reference sequence). The CDR3 is made up of 15 amino acids. V lost 6 bases to trimming and J lost 2 bases; unmatched junction nucleotides: 10. CDR3: CASRTGRDRAYEQYF. CDR3 coding DNA: TGTGCCAGTAGAACGGGCAGGGACAGAGCCTACGAGCAGTACTTC.

A single count supports this clone. This CDR3 reads CASSMTSGQSYEQYF. The CDR3 DNA sequence: TGTGCCAGCTCAATGACTAGCGGGCAATCCTACGAGCAGTACTTC. This chain joins TRBV18 and TRBJ2-7; 10 nucleotides match TRBD2. Germline V lookup: CDR1 KGHSH, CDR2 LQKENI. Trimming at V came to 5 bases and at J to 1 base, leaving 5 bases not matched to a gene. This CDR3 comprises 15 residues.

V and J are TRBV6-5 and TRBJ2-7; TRBD1 might be the D (6 bases). Germline-derived CDR1 and CDR2 are MNHEY and SVGAGI. The CDR3 has 15 amino acids. V lost 2 bases and J lost 0, with 11 bases in between. CDR3 DNA: TGTGCCAGCAGTTACCGAGACAGGAGCTCCTACGAGCAGTACTTC. Translated: CASSYRDRSSYEQYF.

The chain is built from TRBV30 and TRBJ2-5; TRBD2 agrees at 9 bases. Germline CDR1 is GTSNPN and CDR2 is SVGIG (reference sequence). Losses at the gene ends were 3 bases for V and 2 bases for J; bases not matched to a gene: 1. The CDR3 sequence is 13 residues long. For the CDR3, the DNA is TGTGCCTGGAGGACTAGCGGACAAGAGACCCAGTACTTC. Protein sequence: CAWRTSGQETQYF.

The V gene is TRBV10-2, the J gene TRBJ2-3; D is possibly TRBD1 or TRBD2 (5 bases each). The CDR3 covers 15 residues. Germline CDR1 and CDR2: WSHSY and SAAADI. V gave up 8 bases and J gave up 6 bases, with 21 bases separating them. CDR3 sequence: CASYAGTSPHDTQYF. The CDR3 nucleotides are TGCGCCAGCTATGCAGGGACCTCTCCACACGATACGCAGTATTTT.

The chain employs TRBV2 and TRBJ2-1; the match to TRBD2 covers 13 bases. This CDR3 is built from 16 residues. Germline CDR1 and CDR2: SNHLY and FYNNEI. The V segment lost 3 bases and the J segment 3 bases; nucleotides outside the gene matches: 2. This CDR3 is CASSEWTSGSYNEQFF. The DNA for the CDR3 is TGTGCCAGCAGTGAGTGGACTAGCGGGAGCTACAATGAGCAGTTCTTC.

The J gene is TRBJ1-5, the V gene TRBV6-2 or TRBV6-3; weak D call: TRBD1 (6 bases). V lost 5 bases and J 4 bases, leaving 9 bases between the germline ends. CDR3 length: 13 amino acids. Germline CDR1 MNHEY, CDR2 SVGEGT. CDR3 sequence reads: CASSTGRNQPQHF. The CDR3 bases are TGTGCCAGCAGTACAGGGAGGAATCAGCCCCAGCATTTT.

Remarks on this clone: This sample includes further DNA sequences coding for the same CDR3. The gene calls are TRBV30 and TRBJ2-5; either TRBD1 or TRBD2 may supply D (6 bases each). Germline V lookup: CDR1 GTSNPN, CDR2 SVGIG (reference sequence). The CDR3 length is 14 residues. Between the trimmed V and J ends, which lost 0 bases and 5 bases, there was a span of 13 bases. DNA of the CDR3: TGTGCCTGGAGTGTAGGGGGAGGAGGCGAGACCCAGTACTTC. It translates to CAWSVGGGGETQYF.

The chain has TRBV7-9 and TRBJ1-1; 10 bases match TRBD1. CDR1 and CDR2 (germline): SEHNR, FQNEAQ (reference sequence). The junction had 6 bases not matched to a gene; V was cut back by 5 bases and J by 3 bases. This CDR3 has 15 residues. Here the CDR3 DNA reads TGTGCCAGCAGCGCACGGACAGGGGGGTACACTGAAGCTTTCTTT. This gives the protein CASSARTGGYTEAFF.

This clone was counted once. This chain connects TRBV7-9 to TRBJ2-3; 8 nucleotides align to TRBD1. In germline, CDR1 is SEHNR, CDR2 FQNEAQ (reference sequence). V shed 1 base, J shed 3 bases, and the junction held 6 bases outside the gene matches. The CDR3 is 16 residues long. In DNA, the CDR3 is TGTGCCAGCAGCTTAGGGACAGGGTCGGCGACAGATACGCAGTATTTT. Translating it yields CASSLGTGSATDTQYF.

V is TRBV6-1 and J is TRBJ1-1; D possibly corresponds to TRBD1 (6 bases). There are 15 residues in the CDR3. V shed 2 bases and J shed 4 bases, with 14 bases lying between them. Germline-derived CDR1 and CDR2 are MNHNS and SASEGT. CDR3 loop: CASSERDTLTTEAFF. In DNA form, the CDR3 reads TGTGCCAGCAGTGAAAGGGACACTTTAACCACTGAAGCTTTCTTT.